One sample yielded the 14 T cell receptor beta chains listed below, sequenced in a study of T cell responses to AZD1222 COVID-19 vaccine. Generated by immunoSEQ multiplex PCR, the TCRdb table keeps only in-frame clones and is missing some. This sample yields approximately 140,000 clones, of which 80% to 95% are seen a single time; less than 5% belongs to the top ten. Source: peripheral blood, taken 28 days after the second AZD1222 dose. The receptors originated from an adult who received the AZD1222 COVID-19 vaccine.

This chain's CDR3 is CASSQESRPSYNEQFF. The CDR3 bases are TGCGCCAGCAGCCAAGAATCTAGACCCTCCTACAATGAGCAGTTCTTC. This chain joins TRBV4-3 and TRBJ2-1; D not resolved. CDR1 and CDR2 from the germline V gene are LGHNA and YSLEER. V was clipped by 0 bases and J by 0 bases, with 9 bases between them. This CDR3 is 16 amino acids long.

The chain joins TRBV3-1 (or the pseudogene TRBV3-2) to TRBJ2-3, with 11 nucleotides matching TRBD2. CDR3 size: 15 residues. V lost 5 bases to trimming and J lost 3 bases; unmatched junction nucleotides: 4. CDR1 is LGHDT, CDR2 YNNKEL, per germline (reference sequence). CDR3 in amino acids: CASSETSGGTDTQYF. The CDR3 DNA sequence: TGTGCCAGCAGCGAAACTAGCGGGGGAACAGATACGCAGTATTTT.

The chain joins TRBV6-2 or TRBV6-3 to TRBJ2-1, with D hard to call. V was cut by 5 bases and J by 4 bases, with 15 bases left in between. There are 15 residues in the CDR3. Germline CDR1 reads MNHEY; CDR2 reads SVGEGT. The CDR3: CASSPGAASYNEQFF. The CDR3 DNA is TGTGCCAGCAGTCCGGGCGCCGCTTCATACAATGAGCAGTTCTTC.

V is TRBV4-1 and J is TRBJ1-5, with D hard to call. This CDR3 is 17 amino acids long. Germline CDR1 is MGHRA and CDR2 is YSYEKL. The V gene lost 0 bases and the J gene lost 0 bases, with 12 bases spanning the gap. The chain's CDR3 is CASSQERGFYSNQPQHF. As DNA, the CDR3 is TGCGCCAGCAGCCAAGAACGGGGATTTTATAGCAATCAGCCCCAGCATTTT.

The DNA of the CDR3 is TGTGCCAGCAGTGTTACAGGGATGAACACTGAAGCTTTCTTT. This codes for CASSVTGMNTEAFF. The V call is TRBV9, the J call TRBJ1-1, with D perhaps matching TRBD1 (6 bases). The ends were cut back, 5 bases at V and 0 bases at J, with 11 bases in the middle. Germline V CDR1 and CDR2: SGDLS, YYNGEE. The length of the CDR3 is 14 residues.

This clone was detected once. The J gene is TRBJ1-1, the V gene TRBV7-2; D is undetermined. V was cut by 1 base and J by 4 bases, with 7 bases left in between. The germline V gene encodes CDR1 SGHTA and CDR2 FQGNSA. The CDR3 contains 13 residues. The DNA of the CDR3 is TGTGCCAGCAGCTTAGATGGCGGCACTGAAGCTTTCTTT. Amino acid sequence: CASSLDGGTEAFF.

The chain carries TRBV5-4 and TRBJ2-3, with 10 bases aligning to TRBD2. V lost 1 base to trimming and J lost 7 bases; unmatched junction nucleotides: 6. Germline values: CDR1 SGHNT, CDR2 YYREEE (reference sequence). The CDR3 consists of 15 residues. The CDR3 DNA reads TGTGCCAGCAGCTTGACACTAGCGGGACTTAATACGCAGTATTTT. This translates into CASSLTLAGLNTQYF. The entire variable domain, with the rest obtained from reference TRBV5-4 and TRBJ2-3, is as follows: ETGVTQSPTHLIKTRGQQVTLRCSSQSGHNTVSWYQQALGQGPQFIFQYYREEENGRGNFPPRFSGLQFPNYSSELNVNALELDDSALYLCASSLTLAGLNTQYFGPGTRLTVL.

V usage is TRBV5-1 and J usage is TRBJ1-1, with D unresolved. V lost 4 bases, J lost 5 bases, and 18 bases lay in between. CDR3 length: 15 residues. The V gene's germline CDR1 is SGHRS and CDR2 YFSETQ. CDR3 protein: CASSLLWAGETEAFF. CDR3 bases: TGCGCCAGCAGCCTACTATGGGCAGGAGAAACTGAAGCTTTCTTT.

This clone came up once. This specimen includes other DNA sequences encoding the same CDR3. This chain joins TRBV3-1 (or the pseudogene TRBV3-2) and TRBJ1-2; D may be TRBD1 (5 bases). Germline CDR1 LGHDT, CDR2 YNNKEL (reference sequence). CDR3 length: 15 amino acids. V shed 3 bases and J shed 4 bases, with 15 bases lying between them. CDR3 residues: CASSHAFGGSYGYTF. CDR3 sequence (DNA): TGTGCCAGCAGCCATGCCTTCGGGGGTAGCTATGGCTACACCTTC.

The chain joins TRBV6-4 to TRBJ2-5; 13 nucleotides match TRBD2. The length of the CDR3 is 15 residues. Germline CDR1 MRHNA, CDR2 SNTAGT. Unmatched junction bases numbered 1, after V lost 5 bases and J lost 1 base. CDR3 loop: CASSRTSGGQETQYF. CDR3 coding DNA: TGTGCCAGCAGTCGGACTAGCGGGGGCCAAGAGACCCAGTACTTC.

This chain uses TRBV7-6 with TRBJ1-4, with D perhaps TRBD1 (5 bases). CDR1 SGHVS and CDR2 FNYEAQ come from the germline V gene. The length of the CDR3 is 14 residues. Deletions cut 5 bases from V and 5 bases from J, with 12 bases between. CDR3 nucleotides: TGTGCCAGCAGCGGCCGGGACGGGAATGAAAAACTGTTTTTT. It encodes CASSGRDGNEKLFF.

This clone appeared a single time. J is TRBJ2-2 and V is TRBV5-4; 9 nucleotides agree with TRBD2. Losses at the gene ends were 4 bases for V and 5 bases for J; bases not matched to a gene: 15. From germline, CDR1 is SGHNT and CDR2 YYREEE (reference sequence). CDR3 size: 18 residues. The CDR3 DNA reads TGTGCCAGCAGCCTCCCCGGGACTAGCACCTTAGGAACCGGGGAGCTGTTTTTT. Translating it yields CASSLPGTSTLGTGELFF.

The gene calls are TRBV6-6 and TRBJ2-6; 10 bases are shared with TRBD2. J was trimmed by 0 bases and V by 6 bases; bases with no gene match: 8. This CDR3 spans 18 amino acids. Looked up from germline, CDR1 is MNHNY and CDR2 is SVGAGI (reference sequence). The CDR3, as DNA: TGTGCCAGCAGACGACCAGGACTAGCGGACTCTGGGGCCAACGTCCTGACTTTC. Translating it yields CASRRPGLADSGANVLTF.

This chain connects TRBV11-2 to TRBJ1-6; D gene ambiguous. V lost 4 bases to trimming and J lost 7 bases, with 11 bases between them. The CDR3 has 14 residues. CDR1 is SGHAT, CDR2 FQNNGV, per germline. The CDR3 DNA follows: TGTGCCAGCAGCTCCGGGTTCCTAAATTCACCCCTCCACTTT. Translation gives CASSSGFLNSPLHF.